This T cell receptor beta chain was profiled in a study of blood T cell repertoires in COVID-19 (dated by TCRdb to about 2020). Some background on the complete study: Samples from collaborators originated in the United States, Italy and Spain and spanned both the acute and convalescent phases of COVID-19. The prospective study material was composed of cDNA or gDNA derived from T cells, B-cell-depleted T cells, or PBMCs. Samples were obtained from the ongoing ImmuneRACE study (first 160 participants) and from over a thousand subjects provided by 6 global collaborators. Where available, HLA class I and class II types were taken from metadata supplied by the sample provider and were not determined by assay-based typing. The repertoires were released in a freely available public database meant as a resource for research on the immune response to SARS-CoV-2. Subjects who had been exposed to COVID-19, were actively infected with it, or had recovered from it provided the deeply sampled blood TCRbeta repertoires that made up the dataset. Sample metadata almost always included a de-identified subject ID, COVID-19 status, age in years and sex. General findings and caveats noted by the study authors: The amount of clinical and demographic metadata varied by source and participant and was provided uncurated.

There are 13 amino acids in the CDR3, from cysteine to phenylalanine inclusive. Only the CDR3 region is kept as DNA, spanning 39 bases read in frame from base 1. Here V drops 9 bases and J drops 6 bases, and the junction holds 11 bases not matched to any gene. CDR1 LNHDA and CDR2 SQIVND were looked up in the germline V gene (reference sequence). TCRbeta CDR3 regions were amplified from genomic DNA using the immunoSEQ Assay, a bias-controlled multiplex PCR. Turning to the authors' computational methods: The number of nucleated cells in each sample was estimated by amplification of reference gene primers within the assay. Sequence reads were collapsed and filtered to measure the absolute abundance of every unique TCRbeta CDR3 rearrangement. For each sample, productive Simpson clonality was calculated as the square root of Simpson's diversity index across productive rearrangements. TCRdb holds this immuneACCESS table with in-frame rearrangements only. Some clones are missing; in checked studies, unresolved V genes explain under half, and the rest has no known cause. That table furnishes V, J and clone size, whereas the DNA furnished D and trimming. The sample table contains around 200,000 clones; only one count was recorded for approximately 81% of them. Of the sample, 15% to 20% falls within the top ten clones.

One collaborating source in Seattle enrolled patients while the patients were actively infected and followed the patients over time throughout the course of disease. Each collaborating institution followed its own protocols to collect whole blood in K2EDTA tubes. For TCRbeta analysis, collaborators shipped samples as frozen whole blood, isolated PBMCs, or DNA extracted from either of those sample types. On this clone itself: Its antigen is unknown. Base qualities are missing; no much larger clone stands one base away.

This TCR was recovered from a person aged 65-85 years with COVID-19, enrolled during active disease. The V and J genes are TRBV19 and TRBJ2-7; 7 bases in the middle match TRBD1. The sequenced sample consisted of peripheral blood. The nucleotide sequence is TGTGCCAGCGAGGACAGGTTAGGCCGCGAGCAGTACTTC. Protein translation: CASEDRLGREQYF.